Each of the 8 T cell receptor beta chains below was sequenced from the same sample in a study of blood T cell repertoires in COVID-19. Data came from immunoSEQ multiplex PCR; TCRdb stores just in-frame clones and leaves some out. This sample has approximately 110,000 clones, with around 85% found just once. The sample taken for sequencing was peripheral blood. Receptor source: a man between 65 and 80 years old with active or convalescent COVID-19.

The count of this clone is one. The genes are TRBV28 and TRBJ1-4; TRBD1 is a possible D gene (5 bases). Germline CDR1 reads MDHEN; CDR2 reads SYDVKM. The CDR3 is 14 amino acids. V shed 7 bases and J shed 2 bases, with 11 bases lying between them. The CDR3 sequence: CASTTGATNEKLFF. The CDR3 DNA reads as TGTGCCAGCACTACAGGTGCTACTAATGAAAAACTGTTTTTT.

Only a few counts were recorded for this clone. The chain uses TRBV10-3 and TRBJ2-5, with 7 nucleotides matching TRBD2. Germline trimming cut 10 bases from V and 2 bases from J; bases unmatched to any gene: 7. The V gene's germline CDR1 is ENHRY and CDR2 SYGVKD. CDR3 size: 13 residues. The CDR3 DNA reads as TGTGCCACCCTTGGACTAGATCAAGAGACCCAGTACTTC. This gives the protein CATLGLDQETQYF.

This sequence joins TRBV6-5 and TRBJ1-1, with D uncertain. V dropped 0 bases and J dropped 7 bases, with 6 bases sitting between them. Germline lookup yields CDR1 MNHEY and CDR2 SVGAGI. The CDR3 spans 12 residues. As DNA, the CDR3 is TGTGCCAGCAGTTACTCTGTCGGTGAAGCTTTCTTT. Amino acid sequence: CASSYSVGEAFF.

This chain connects TRBV10-3 to TRBJ2-3; D possibly corresponds to TRBD2 (7 bases). The ends were cut back, 1 base at V and 1 base at J, with 9 bases in the middle. This CDR3 comprises 15 residues. The germline CDR1 and CDR2 sequences are ENHRY and SYGVKD. CDR3 sequence (DNA): TGTGCCATCAGTGAGTGGGGGGGCGGCACAGATACGCAGTATTTT. Amino acids: CAISEWGGGTDTQYF.

The J gene is TRBJ2-1, the V gene TRBV5-1, with 10 positions matching TRBD2. The CDR3 contains 14 residues. The V gene end was trimmed by 4 bases and the J gene end by 3 bases; junction bases not matched to a gene: 1. Per germline, CDR1 SGHRS and CDR2 YFSETQ. CDR3 sequence: CASSIAGGYNEQFF. For the CDR3, the DNA is TGCGCCAGCAGCATAGCGGGAGGCTACAATGAGCAGTTCTTC.

This chain connects TRBV5-4 to TRBJ2-2; 16 bases are shared with TRBD2. The germline gives CDR1 SGHNT, CDR2 YYREEE (reference sequence). The CDR3 runs 18 residues. V gave up 4 bases and J gave up 3 bases; unmatched junction bases: 6. The CDR3 spells CASSTGLAGGPDTGELFF. The CDR3 nucleotides are TGTGCCAGCAGCACGGGACTAGCGGGGGGGCCGGACACCGGGGAGCTGTTTTTT.

The chain couples TRBV21-1 to TRBJ2-7; TRBD1 is taken as the D call from the table, unchecked against the DNA. TRBV21-1 is termed a pseudogene. The CDR3 covers 17 residues. This CDR3 is CASSKGPGGQVGHEQYF. Here the CDR3 DNA reads TGTGCCAGCAGCAAAGGCCCGGGCGGACAGGTCGGGCACGAGCAGTACTTC.

The J gene is TRBJ2-5, the V gene TRBV7-6, with D possibly TRBD2 on 6 matching bases. Germline V CDR1 and CDR2: SGHVS, FNYEAQ. CDR3 length: 15 amino acids. V dropped 5 bases and J dropped 4 bases, with 17 bases sitting between them. The CDR3 nucleotides read TGTGCCAGCAGCCCGGTGGGGGAGGTGGGAGAGACCCAGTACTTC. The encoded protein is CASSPVGEVGETQYF.